This TCR beta chain was identified in a study of PD-1 blockade in classical Hodgkin lymphoma. The time point is: cycle 4 day 1 (C4D1), after around six weeks of nivolumab. All patients relapsed after autologous stem cell transplantation, and brentuximab vedotin exposure varied. This CDR3 comprises 16 residues. Germline V gene data show CDR1 as LNHDA and CDR2 as SQIVND (reference sequence). The junction had 6 bases not matched to a gene; V was cut back by 6 bases and J by 0 bases. This clone was seen just once. Profiled with immunoSEQ multiplex PCR; TCRdb holds only in-frame clones, not every one. The sample shows roughly 49,000 clones, almost 90% of them seen only once.

Source: peripheral blood mononuclear cells (PBMCs), taken before the fourth cycle of nivolumab. This clonotype originated in a human donor with classical Hodgkin lymphoma. This chain joins TRBV19 and TRBJ2-1; TRBD2 agrees at 9 bases. The DNA of the CDR3 is TGTGCCAGTAGACCAGCGGGAGGCGACTCCTACAATGAGCAGTTCTTC. It encodes CASRPAGGDSYNEQFF.